This T cell receptor beta chain was recovered during a study of blood T cell repertoires in COVID-19 (TCRdb year 2020). In terms of the full investigation: Samples from collaborators originated in the United States, Italy and Spain and spanned both the acute and convalescent phases of COVID-19. The prospective study material was composed of cDNA or gDNA derived from T cells, B-cell-depleted T cells, or PBMCs. Subjects who had been exposed to COVID-19, were actively infected with it, or had recovered from it provided the deeply sampled blood TCRbeta repertoires that made up the dataset. The repertoires were released in a freely available public database intended as a resource for research on the immune response to SARS-CoV-2. The samples were drawn from two sources: the first 160 participants of the ongoing ImmuneRACE study, and 950 to 1,500 subjects contributed by 6 global collaborators. The sample metadata nearly always contained a de-identified subject ID, COVID-19 status, age in years and sex. Where available, HLA class I and class II types were taken from metadata supplied by the sample provider and were not determined by assay-based typing. Summary of the overall study and its limitations: The quantity of clinical and demographic metadata differed by source and by participant and was supplied without curation.

Cut back by 8 bases and 3 bases, the V and J ends lie 14 bases apart. Including the terminal cysteine and phenylalanine, the CDR3 comprises 13 residues. This entry keeps only the CDR3 DNA: 39 bases, framed from base 1. As encoded in the germline V gene, CDR1 is SGHAT while CDR2 is FQNNGV. In the prospective study, participants were about 18 to 89 years old, resided in fewer than 25 geographic areas of the United States, and were enrolled through a virtual design. In the prospective study, cohorts were assigned on the basis of participant-reported clinical history obtained from a screening survey and a study questionnaire. Recovered participants in ImmuneRACE Cohort 3 were defined as having two consecutive negative NP/OP PCR tests, clearance from a healthcare professional, or resolution of symptoms. Each participant in the prospective study had whole blood, serum and a nasopharyngeal or oropharyngeal swab collected by mobile phlebotomists. Participants in the prospective study had the option to provide additional blood draws and questionnaires over a roughly 2-month period. Before DNA extraction, prospective study blood samples were shipped either frozen or at room temperature.

About this clone: Its antigen remains unidentified. One base away there is no much larger clone; base qualities are not given.

TCRbeta CDR3 regions were amplified from genomic DNA by means of the immunoSEQ Assay, a bias-controlled multiplex PCR. As for how the authors treated the data: The number of nucleated cells in each sample was estimated from the amplification of reference gene primers within the assay. Sequence reads were collapsed and filtered to measure the absolute abundance of every unique TCRbeta CDR3 rearrangement. For each sample, productive Simpson clonality was calculated as the square root of Simpson's diversity index over productive rearrangements. This immuneACCESS table, as held by TCRdb, lists in-frame sequences with V and J called but not all clones. Of the missing ones, under half trace to an unresolved V gene in checked studies; the others have no known cause. V, J and clone size were drawn from that table, and D and trimming were deduced from the DNA. This sample has some 350,000 clones in its table, and around 87% of those were observed once. The ten largest clones take up about 5.4% of the sample.

This receptor was identified in a woman between 25 and 40 years old who had recovered from COVID-19. The sequencing sample was made of PBMCs or T cells enriched from blood (not recorded which). The V gene is TRBV11-2 and the J gene is TRBJ2-7; perhaps TRBD2 is the D gene, with 6 bases matching. The sequenced DNA: TGTGCCAGCTCACGCGGGACCCTCTACGAGCAGTACTTC. This gives the protein CASSRGTLYEQYF.